The T cell receptor beta chain described here comes from a study of shared clonotypes between healthy human individuals. Study conclusions and caveats: Sampling included only blood; tissue repertoires likely differ. Larger estimated richness was generally recorded for naive subsets relative to memory subsets.

Positive CCR7 selection of CD45RO-negative cells yielded the naive CD8 cells, and terminally differentiated effector memory CD45RA+ cells were excluded. Per the original methods: Without quality scores, immunoSEQ junctional reads could not be filtered like full-length reads. Produced via immunoSEQ multiplex PCR; TCRdb's table is partial and in-frame only. That table furnishes V, J and clone size, whereas the DNA furnished D and trimming. The sample lists around 620,000 clones, about 95% occurring once. This CDR3 is built from 12 residues. V lost 4 bases to trimming and J lost 6 bases, with 8 bases between them. CDR1 and CDR2 from the germline V gene are SGHDT and YYEEEE. Comments on this clone: Its antigen is still unknown.

The sequence was collected from a woman aged 25 to 45 in good health. The V gene is TRBV5-6, the J gene TRBJ1-5; possible D gene TRBD1, 5 bases. Material: naive CD8+ T cells sorted from blood. The CDR3 coding sequence is TGTGCCAGCAGCGATGGGGGTCAGCCCCAGCATTTT. It yields the protein CASSDGGQPQHF.